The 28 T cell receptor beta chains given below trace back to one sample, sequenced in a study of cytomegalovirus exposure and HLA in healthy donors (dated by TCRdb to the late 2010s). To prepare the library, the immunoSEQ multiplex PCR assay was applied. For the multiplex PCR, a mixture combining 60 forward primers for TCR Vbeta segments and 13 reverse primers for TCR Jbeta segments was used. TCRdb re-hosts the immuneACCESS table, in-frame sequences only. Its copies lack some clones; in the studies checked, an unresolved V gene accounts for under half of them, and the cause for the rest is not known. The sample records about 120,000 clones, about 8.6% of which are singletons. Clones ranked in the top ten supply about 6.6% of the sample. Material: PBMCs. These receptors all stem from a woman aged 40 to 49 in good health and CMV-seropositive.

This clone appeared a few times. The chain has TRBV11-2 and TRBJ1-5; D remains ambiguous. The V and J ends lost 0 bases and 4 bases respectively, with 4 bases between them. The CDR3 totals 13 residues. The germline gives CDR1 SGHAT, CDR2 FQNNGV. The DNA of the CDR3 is TGTGCCAGCAGCTTAGACAGAAATCAGCCCCAGCATTTT. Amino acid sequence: CASSLDRNQPQHF. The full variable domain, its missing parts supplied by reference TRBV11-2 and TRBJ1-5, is EAGVAQSPRYKIIEKRQSVAFWCNPISGHATLYWYQQILGQGPKLLIQFQNNGVVDDSQLPKDRFSAERLKGVDSTLKIQPAKLEDSAVYLCASSLDRNQPQHFGDGTRLSIL.

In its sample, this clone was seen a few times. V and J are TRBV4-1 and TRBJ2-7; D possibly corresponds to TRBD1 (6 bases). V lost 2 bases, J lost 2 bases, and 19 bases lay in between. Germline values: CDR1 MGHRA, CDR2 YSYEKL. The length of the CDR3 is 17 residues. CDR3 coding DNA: TGCGCCAGCAGCCAAAAGACAGGTATCGTTCGGACCTACGAGCAGTACTTC. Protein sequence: CASSQKTGIVRTYEQYF.

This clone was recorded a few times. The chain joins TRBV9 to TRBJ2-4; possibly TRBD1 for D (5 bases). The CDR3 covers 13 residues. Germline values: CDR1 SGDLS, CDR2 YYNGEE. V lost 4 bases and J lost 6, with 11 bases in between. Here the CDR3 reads CASSPQVGNIQYF. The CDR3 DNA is TGTGCCAGCAGCCCACAGGTAGGAAACATTCAGTACTTC.

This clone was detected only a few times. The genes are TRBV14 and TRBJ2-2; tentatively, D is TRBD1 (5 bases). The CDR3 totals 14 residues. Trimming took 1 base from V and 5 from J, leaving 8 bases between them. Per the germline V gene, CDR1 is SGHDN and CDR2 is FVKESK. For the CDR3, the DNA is TGTGCCAGCAGCCAAGTAGGGGTTACCGGGGAGCTGTTTTTT. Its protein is CASSQVGVTGELFF.

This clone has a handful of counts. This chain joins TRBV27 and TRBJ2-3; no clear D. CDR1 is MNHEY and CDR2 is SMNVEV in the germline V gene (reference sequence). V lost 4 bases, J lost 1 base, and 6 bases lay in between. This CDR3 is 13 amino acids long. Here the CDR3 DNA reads TGTGCCAGCAGTTCGACTCGCACAGATACGCAGTATTTT. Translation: CASSSTRTDTQYF.

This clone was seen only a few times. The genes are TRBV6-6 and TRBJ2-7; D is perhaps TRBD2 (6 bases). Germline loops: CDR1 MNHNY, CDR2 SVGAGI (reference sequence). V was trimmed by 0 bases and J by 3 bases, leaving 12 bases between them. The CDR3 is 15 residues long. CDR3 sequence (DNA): TGTGCCAGCAGTTACTCGGAGCAGGGACTCTACGAGCAGTACTTC. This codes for CASSYSEQGLYEQYF.

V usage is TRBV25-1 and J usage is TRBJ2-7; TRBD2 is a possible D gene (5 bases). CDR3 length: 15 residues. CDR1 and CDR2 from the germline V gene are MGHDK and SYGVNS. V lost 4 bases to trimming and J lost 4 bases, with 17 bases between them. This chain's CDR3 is CASSGRLNGQYEQYF. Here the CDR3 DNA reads TGTGCCAGCAGTGGGAGACTAAACGGGCAGTACGAGCAGTACTTC.

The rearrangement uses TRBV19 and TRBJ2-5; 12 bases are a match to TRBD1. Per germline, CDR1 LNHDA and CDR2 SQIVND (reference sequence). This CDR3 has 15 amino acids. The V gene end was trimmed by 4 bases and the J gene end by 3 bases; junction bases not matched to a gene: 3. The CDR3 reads CASSRDRGREETQYF. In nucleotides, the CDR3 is TGTGCCAGTAGTAGGGACAGGGGGCGAGAAGAGACCCAGTACTTC.

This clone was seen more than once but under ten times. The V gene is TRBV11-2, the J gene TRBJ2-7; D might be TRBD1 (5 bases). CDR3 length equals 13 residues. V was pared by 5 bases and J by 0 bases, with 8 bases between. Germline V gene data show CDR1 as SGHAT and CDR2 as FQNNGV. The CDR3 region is CASSQGDSYEQYF. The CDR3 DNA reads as TGTGCCAGCAGCCAGGGCGACTCCTACGAGCAGTACTTC.

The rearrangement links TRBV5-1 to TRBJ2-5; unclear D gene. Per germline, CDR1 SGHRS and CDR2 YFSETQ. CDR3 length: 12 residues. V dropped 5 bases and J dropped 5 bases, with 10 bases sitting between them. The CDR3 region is CASSSSIETQYF. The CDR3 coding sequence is TGCGCCAGCAGTTCATCCATTGAGACCCAGTACTTC.

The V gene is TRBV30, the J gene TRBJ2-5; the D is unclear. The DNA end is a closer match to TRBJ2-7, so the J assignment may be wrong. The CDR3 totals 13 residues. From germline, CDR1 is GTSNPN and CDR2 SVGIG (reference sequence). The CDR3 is CAWSGGGSYEQYF. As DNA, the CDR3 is TGTGCCTGGAGTGGCGGCGGATCCTACGAGCAGTACTTC.

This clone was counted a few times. CDR3 sequence: CASSLGTGNYGYTF. The CDR3 bases are TGTGCCAGCAGCTTGGGTACAGGGAACTATGGCTACACCTTC. The gene calls are TRBV5-4 and TRBJ1-2; TRBD1 might be the D (6 bases). This CDR3 region has 14 residues. Trimming left V 0 bases short and J 2 bases short, with 8 bases between. Germline CDR1 and CDR2: SGHNT and YYREEE (reference sequence). Together with reference TRBV5-4 and TRBJ1-2, the CDR3 gives the full variable domain: ETGVTQSPTHLIKTRGQQVTLRCSSQSGHNTVSWYQQALGQGPQFIFQYYREEENGRGNFPPRFSGLQFPNYSSELNVNALELDDSALYLCASSLGTGNYGYTFGSGTRLTVV.

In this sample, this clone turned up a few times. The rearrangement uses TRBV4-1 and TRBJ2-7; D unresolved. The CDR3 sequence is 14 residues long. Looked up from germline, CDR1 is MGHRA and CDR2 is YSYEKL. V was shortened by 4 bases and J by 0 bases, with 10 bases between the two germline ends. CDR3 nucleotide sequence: TGCGCCAGCAGCCCCCGCGCAAGCTCCTACGAGCAGTACTTC. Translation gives CASSPRASSYEQYF.

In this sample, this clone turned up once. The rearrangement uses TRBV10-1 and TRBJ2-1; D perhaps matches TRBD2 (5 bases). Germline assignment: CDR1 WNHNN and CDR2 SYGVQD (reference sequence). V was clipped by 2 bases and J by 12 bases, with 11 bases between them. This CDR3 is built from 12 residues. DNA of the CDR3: TGCGCCAGCAGTGAGCGCCGGGATACGCAGTTCTTC. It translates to CASSERRDTQFF.

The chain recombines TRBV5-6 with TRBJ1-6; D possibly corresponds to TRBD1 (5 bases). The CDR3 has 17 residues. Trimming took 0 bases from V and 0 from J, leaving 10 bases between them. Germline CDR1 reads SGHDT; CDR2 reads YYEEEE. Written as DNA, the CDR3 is TGTGCCAGCAGCTTGGCCGGGGGGAGCTCCTATAATTCACCCCTCCACTTT. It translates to CASSLAGGSSYNSPLHF.

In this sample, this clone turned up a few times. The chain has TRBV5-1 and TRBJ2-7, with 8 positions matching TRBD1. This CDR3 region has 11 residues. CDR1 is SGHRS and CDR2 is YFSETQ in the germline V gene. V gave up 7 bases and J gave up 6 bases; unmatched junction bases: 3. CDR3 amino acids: CASATGVEQYF. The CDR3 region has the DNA TGCGCCAGCGCGACAGGGGTCGAGCAGTACTTC.

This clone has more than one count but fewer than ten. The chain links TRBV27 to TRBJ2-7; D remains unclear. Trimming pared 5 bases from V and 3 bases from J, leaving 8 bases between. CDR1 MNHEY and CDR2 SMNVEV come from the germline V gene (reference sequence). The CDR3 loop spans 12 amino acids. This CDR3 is CASSPTNYEQYF. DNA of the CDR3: TGTGCCAGCAGTCCGACAAACTACGAGCAGTACTTC.

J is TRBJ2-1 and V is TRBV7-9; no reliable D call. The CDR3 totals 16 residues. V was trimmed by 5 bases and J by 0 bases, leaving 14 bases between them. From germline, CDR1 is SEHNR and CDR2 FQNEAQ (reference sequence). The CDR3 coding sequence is TGTGCCAGCAGCCACCCAAGAGTCTACTCCTACAATGAGCAGTTCTTC. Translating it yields CASSHPRVYSYNEQFF.

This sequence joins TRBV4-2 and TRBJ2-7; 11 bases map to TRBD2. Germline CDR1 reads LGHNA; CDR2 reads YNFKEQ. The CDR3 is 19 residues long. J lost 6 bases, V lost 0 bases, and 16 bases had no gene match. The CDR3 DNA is TGTGCCAGCAGCCAAGAGGATAGCGGGGGGGCCAATGTCCCTCGCGAGCAGTACTTC. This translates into CASSQEDSGGANVPREQYF.

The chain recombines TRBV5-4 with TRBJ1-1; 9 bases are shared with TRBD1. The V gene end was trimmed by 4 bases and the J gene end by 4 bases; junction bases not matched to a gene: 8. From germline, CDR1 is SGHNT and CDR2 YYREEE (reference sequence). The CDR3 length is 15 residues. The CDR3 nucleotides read TGTGCCAGCAGCCAAGAGACAGGGGGGGCCACTGAAGCTTTCTTT. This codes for CASSQETGGATEAFF.

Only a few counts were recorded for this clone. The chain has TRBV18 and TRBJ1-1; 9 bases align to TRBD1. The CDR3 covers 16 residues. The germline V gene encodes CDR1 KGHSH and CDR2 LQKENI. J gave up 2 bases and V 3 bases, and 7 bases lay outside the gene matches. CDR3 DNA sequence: TGTGCCAGCTCACCGGGACAGGGTTTTAGAAACACTGAAGCTTTCTTT. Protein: CASSPGQGFRNTEAFF. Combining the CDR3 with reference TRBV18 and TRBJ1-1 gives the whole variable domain NAGVMQNPRHLVRRRGQEARLRCSPMKGHSHVYWYRQLPEEGLKFMVYLQKENIIDESGMPKERFSAEFPKEGPSILRIQQVVRGDSAAYFCASSPGQGFRNTEAFFGQGTRLTVV.

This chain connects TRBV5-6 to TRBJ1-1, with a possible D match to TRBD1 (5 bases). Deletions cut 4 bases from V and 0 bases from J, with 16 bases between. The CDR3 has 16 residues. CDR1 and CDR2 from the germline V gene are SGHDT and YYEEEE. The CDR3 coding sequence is TGTGCCAGCAGCCACCACAGCAGGGCCCTGAACACTGAAGCTTTCTTT. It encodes CASSHHSRALNTEAFF.

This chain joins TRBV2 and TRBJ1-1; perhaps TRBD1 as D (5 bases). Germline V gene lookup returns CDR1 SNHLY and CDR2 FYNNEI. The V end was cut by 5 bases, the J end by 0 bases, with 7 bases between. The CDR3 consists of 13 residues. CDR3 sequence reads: CASSLTVNTEAFF. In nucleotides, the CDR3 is TGTGCCAGCAGTTTGACAGTGAACACTGAAGCTTTCTTT.

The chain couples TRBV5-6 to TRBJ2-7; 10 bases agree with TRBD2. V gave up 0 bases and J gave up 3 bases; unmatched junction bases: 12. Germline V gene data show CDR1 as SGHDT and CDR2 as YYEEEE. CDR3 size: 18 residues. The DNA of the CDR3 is TGTGCCAGCAGCTTGGCGCTAGCGGGGGCAGGGTGGGACTACGAGCAGTACTTC. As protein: CASSLALAGAGWDYEQYF.

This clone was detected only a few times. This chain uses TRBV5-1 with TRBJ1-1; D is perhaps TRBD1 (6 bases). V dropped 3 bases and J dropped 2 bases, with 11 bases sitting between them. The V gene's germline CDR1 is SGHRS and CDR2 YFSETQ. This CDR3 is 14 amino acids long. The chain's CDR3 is CASSYLGGNTEAFF. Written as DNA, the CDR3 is TGCGCCAGCAGCTACCTAGGGGGTAACACTGAAGCTTTCTTT.

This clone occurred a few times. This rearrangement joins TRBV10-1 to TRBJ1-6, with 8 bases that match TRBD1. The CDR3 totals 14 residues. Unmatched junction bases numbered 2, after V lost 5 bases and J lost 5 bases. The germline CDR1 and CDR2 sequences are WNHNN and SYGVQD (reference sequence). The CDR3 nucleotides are TGCGCCAGCAGTCTGGACAGGGATAATTCACCCCTCCACTTT. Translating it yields CASSLDRDNSPLHF.

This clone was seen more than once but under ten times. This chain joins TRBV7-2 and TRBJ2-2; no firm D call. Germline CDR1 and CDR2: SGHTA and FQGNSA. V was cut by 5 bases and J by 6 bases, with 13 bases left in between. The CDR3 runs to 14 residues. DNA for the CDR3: TGTGCCAGCAGCACCCTCGTGTCGGCCGGGGAGCTGTTTTTT. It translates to CASSTLVSAGELFF.

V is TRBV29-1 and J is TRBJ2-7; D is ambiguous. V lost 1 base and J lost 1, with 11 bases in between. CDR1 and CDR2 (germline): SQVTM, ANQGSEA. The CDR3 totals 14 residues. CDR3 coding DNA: TGCAGCGTTGAAGTCATGGCCGGGTCCTACGAGCAGTACTTC. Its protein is CSVEVMAGSYEQYF.